The clone carrying this TCR beta chain has just a few counts. What it binds is unknown. The sample belongs to a study of CD8 T cells in ankylosing spondylitis. Quantitative 5'-RACE was performed with molecular barcodes, and it yielded the TCR beta libraries. TCRdb ran MiXCR on the 5' RACE reads and lists one entry per CDR3 protein. The top ten clones hold roughly 9.6% of a sample with 150,000 to 200,000 distinct CDR3 sequences, 10% to 15% of them seen once. After removal of 7 bases from V and 7 bases from J, the junction contained 14 bases not matched to a gene. The CDR3 is 16 residues long. Germline loops: CDR1 SQVTM, CDR2 ANQGSEA. Findings and caveats of the study: Roughly eight highly homologous variants made up a TCR beta motif that seemed to typify ankylosing spondylitis blood. Within peripheral blood, clones linked to disease were CD8+ and relatively rare. The authors reported significant enrichment of disease-linked clones in matched ankylosing spondylitis synovial fluid.

The clonotype was recovered from a female donor with ankylosing spondylitis or in good health (not recorded which). The specimen was blood, either unsorted or a sorted T cell fraction (not recorded which). This chain uses TRBV29-1 with TRBJ2-1, with TRBD2 matching over 12 bases. The CDR3, as DNA: TGCAGCGCCGGAGGACTAGCGGGGATTTTTAGGAATGAGCAGTTCTTC. Encoded protein: CSAGGLAGIFRNEQFF.